A single sample is the source of the 12 T cell receptor beta chains below, sequenced in a study of blood T cell repertoires in COVID-19. Assay: immunoSEQ multiplex PCR; the TCRdb copy retains only in-frame clones and omits some. Of roughly 170,000 clones in the sample, 80% to 90% were seen once. The material sequenced was peripheral blood. The receptors were sampled from a woman aged 18-35 years who had recovered from COVID-19.

The CDR3 protein is CASRWRQGATEAFF. The CDR3 nucleotides read TGTGCCAGCAGGTGGAGGCAGGGGGCCACTGAAGCTTTCTTT. V and J are TRBV27 and TRBJ1-1; 8 positions agree with TRBD1. Looked up from germline, CDR1 is MNHEY and CDR2 is SMNVEV (reference sequence). Trimming at V came to 6 bases and at J to 4 bases, leaving 7 bases not matched to a gene. This CDR3 comprises 14 residues.

With respect to this clone: The same CDR3 can be traced to other DNA sequences in this sample. This chain connects TRBV18 to TRBJ2-5; no reliable D call. Germline CDR1 and CDR2: KGHSH and LQKENI. The V end was cut by 6 bases, the J end by 5 bases, with 7 bases between. This CDR3 spans 11 amino acids. The CDR3 DNA sequence: TGTGCCAGCTCCCCCCAGGAGACCCAGTACTTC. It translates to CASSPQETQYF.

V usage is TRBV6-5 and J usage is TRBJ2-3, with TRBD2 matching over 8 bases. The V and J ends lost 6 bases and 0 bases, in that order; junction bases with no gene match: 5. CDR3 length equals 15 residues. Germline V gives CDR1 MNHEY, CDR2 SVGAGI. CDR3 sequence (DNA): TGTGCCAGCAGACTAGCGGTATCTAGCACAGATACGCAGTATTTT. The encoded protein is CASRLAVSSTDTQYF.

This clone was seen just once. This sequence joins TRBV5-5 and TRBJ1-4; TRBD1 matches at 9 bases. In germline, CDR1 is SGHKS, CDR2 YYEKEE (reference sequence). CDR3 size: 15 residues. Trimming at V came to 3 bases and at J to 2 bases, leaving 2 bases not matched to a gene. As DNA, the CDR3 is TGTGCCAGCAGCTCCGGACAGGGGACTAATGAAAAACTGTTTTTT. It translates to CASSSGQGTNEKLFF.

The chain carries TRBV18 and TRBJ2-7, with D uncertain. Germline V lookup: CDR1 KGHSH, CDR2 LQKENI. V was clipped by 3 bases and J by 0 bases, with 6 bases between them. The CDR3 covers 13 residues. The CDR3 sequence: CASSPQNSYEQYV. The CDR3 bases are TGTGCCAGCTCACCTCAAAACTCCTACGAGCAGTACGTC.

The rearrangement links TRBV2 to TRBJ2-3; possibly TRBD1 for D (6 bases). Germline values: CDR1 SNHLY, CDR2 FYNNEI. V was pared by 5 bases and J by 3 bases, with 18 bases between. The CDR3 is 16 amino acids. DNA for the CDR3: TGTGCCAGCAGTTTTGACAGGTCTCTGGGGACAGATACGCAGTATTTT. Protein sequence: CASSFDRSLGTDTQYF.

This rearrangement joins TRBV18 to TRBJ1-2; D might be TRBD1 (5 bases). Germline values: CDR1 KGHSH, CDR2 LQKENI. With 4 bases removed from V and 3 bases from J, the gap between germline ends came to 12 bases. The CDR3 sequence is 14 residues long. The CDR3 protein is CASSLGPIDYGYTF. CDR3 in DNA: TGTGCCAGCTCACTGGGGCCCATAGACTATGGCTACACCTTC.

V usage is TRBV2 and J usage is TRBJ2-3; 10 positions agree with TRBD2. V lost 6 bases and J lost 1; bases outside the gene matches: 4. CDR3 size: 15 residues. Germline CDR1 is SNHLY and CDR2 is FYNNEI. The CDR3 DNA sequence: TGTGCCAGCAGGGAAACTAGCGGGGGCACAGATACGCAGTATTTT. The encoded protein is CASRETSGGTDTQYF.

The chain couples TRBV24-1 to TRBJ1-2, with 8 bases identical to TRBD1. Germline CDR1 KGHDR, CDR2 SFDVKD. CDR3 size: 14 residues. The V gene end was trimmed by 3 bases and the J gene end by 5 bases; junction bases not matched to a gene: 4. The CDR3 is CATSDGDRSYGYTF. CDR3 DNA sequence: TGTGCCACCAGTGATGGGGACAGGAGTTATGGCTACACCTTC.

This chain uses TRBV3-1 (or the pseudogene TRBV3-2) with TRBJ1-3; D may be TRBD1 (5 bases). Trimming removed 5 bases from V and 0 bases from J, with 14 bases in between. This CDR3 is 16 amino acids long. Germline lookup yields CDR1 LGHDT and CDR2 YNNKEL (reference sequence). This CDR3 reads CASSGQGRISGNTIYF. The CDR3 DNA reads TGTGCCAGCAGCGGACAAGGTCGGATCTCTGGAAACACCATATATTTT.

The rearrangement joins TRBV19 to TRBJ1-5, with 7 bases lining up with TRBD1. V was clipped by 5 bases and J by 6 bases; unmatched bases: 10. The CDR3 length is 15 residues. From germline, CDR1 is LNHDA and CDR2 SQIVND (reference sequence). Here the CDR3 DNA reads TGTGCCAGTAGTTTTTGGACAGGTCATAGTCAGCCCCAGCATTTT. Its protein is CASSFWTGHSQPQHF.

The CDR3, as DNA: TGTGCCAGTAGTATGACAGGTTTGGAGACCCAGTACTTC. The encoded protein is CASSMTGLETQYF. The rearrangement joins TRBV19 to TRBJ2-5, with D perhaps TRBD1 (6 bases). This CDR3 comprises 13 residues. CDR1 is LNHDA and CDR2 is SQIVND in the germline V gene (reference sequence). Trimming pared 3 bases from V and 5 bases from J, leaving 10 bases between.